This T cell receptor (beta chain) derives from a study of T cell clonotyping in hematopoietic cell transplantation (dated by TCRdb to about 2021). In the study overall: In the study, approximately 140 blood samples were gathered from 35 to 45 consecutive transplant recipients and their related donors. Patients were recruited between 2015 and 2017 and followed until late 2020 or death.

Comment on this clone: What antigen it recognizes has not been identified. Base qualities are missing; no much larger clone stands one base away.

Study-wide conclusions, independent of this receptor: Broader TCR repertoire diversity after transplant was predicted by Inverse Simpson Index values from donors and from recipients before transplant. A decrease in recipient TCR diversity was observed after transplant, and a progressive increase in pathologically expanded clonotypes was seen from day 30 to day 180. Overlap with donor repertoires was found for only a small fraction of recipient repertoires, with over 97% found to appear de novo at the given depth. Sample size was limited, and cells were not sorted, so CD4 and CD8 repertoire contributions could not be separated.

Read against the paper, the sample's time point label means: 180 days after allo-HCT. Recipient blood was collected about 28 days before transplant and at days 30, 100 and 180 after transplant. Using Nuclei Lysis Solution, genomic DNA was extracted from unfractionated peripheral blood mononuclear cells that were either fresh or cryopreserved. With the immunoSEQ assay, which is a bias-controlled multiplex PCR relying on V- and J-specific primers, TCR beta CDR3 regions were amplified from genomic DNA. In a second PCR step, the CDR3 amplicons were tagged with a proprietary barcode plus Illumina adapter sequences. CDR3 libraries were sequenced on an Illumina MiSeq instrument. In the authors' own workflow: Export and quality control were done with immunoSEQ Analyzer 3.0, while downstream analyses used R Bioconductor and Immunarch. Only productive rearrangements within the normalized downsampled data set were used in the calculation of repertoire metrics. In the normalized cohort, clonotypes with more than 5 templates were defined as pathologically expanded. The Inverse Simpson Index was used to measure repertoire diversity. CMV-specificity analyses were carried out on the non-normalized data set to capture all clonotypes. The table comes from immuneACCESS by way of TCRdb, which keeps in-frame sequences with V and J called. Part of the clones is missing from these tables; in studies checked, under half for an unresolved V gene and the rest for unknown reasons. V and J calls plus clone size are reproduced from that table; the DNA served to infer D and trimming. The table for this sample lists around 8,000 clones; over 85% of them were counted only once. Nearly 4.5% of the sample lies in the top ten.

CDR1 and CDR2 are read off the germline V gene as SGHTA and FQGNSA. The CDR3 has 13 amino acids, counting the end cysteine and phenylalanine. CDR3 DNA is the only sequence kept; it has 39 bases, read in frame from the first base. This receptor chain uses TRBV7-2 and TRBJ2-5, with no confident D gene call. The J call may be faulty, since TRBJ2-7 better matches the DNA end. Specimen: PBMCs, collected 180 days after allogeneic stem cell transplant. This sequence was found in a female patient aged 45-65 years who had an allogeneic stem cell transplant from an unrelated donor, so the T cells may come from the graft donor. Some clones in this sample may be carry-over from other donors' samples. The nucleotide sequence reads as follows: TGTGCCAGCAGCCTTGGCCCTACTCGCGAGCAGTACTTC. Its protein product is CASSLGPTREQYF.